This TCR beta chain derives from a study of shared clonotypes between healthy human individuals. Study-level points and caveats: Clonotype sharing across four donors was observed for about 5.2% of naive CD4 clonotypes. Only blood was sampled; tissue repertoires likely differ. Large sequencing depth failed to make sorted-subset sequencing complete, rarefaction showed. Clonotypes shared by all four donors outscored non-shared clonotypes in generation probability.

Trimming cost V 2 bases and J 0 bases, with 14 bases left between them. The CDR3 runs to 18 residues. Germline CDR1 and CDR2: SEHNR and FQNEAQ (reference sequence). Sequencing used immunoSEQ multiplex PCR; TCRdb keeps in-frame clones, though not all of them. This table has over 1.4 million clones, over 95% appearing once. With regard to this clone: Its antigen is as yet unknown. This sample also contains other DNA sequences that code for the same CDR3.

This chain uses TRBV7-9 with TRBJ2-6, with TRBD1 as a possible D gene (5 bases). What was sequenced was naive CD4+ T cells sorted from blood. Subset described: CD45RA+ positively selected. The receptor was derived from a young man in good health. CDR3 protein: CASSLPESTVSGANVLTF. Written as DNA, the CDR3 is TGTGCCAGCAGCTTACCGGAATCGACAGTCTCTGGGGCCAACGTCCTGACTTTC.